These 12 T cell receptor beta chains were sequenced from one sample in a study of CD8 T cells in ankylosing spondylitis. One entry per CDR3 protein results from TCRdb running MiXCR on the 5' RACE reads. Here the sample spans approximately 240,000 distinct CDR3 sequences, 10% to 13% being singletons. The sequenced sample was blood, either unsorted or a sorted T cell fraction (not recorded which). Receptors originate from a male donor with ankylosing spondylitis or in good health (not recorded which).

This clonotype was seen repeatedly, ten times or more. The rearrangement joins TRBV20-1 to TRBJ2-7, with D perhaps matching TRBD1 (5 bases). CDR1 and CDR2 from the germline V gene are DFQATT and SNEGSKA (reference sequence). V lost 1 base to trimming and J lost 2 bases, with 9 bases between them. This CDR3 spans 13 amino acids. The CDR3, as DNA: TGCAGTGCTAGAGGGGGCAGGGCCTACGAGCAGTACTTC. Its protein product is CSARGGRAYEQYF.

Ten or more counts support this clonotype. V is TRBV20-1 and J is TRBJ2-7; 7 bases map to TRBD2. Germline lookup yields CDR1 DFQATT and CDR2 SNEGSKA (reference sequence). J lost 3 bases, V lost 1 base, and 9 bases had no gene match. The CDR3 has 15 amino acids. The CDR3 coding sequence is TGCAGTGCTAGAGGAGAAGCGGGGTCCCACTACGAGCAGTACTTC. Its translation: CSARGEAGSHYEQYF.

The chain carries TRBV7-9 and TRBJ1-6, with a possible D match to TRBD1 (6 bases). V was trimmed by 5 bases and J by 7 bases, leaving 15 bases between them. CDR3 size: 15 residues. Germline lookup yields CDR1 SEHNR and CDR2 FQNEAQ (reference sequence). The CDR3, as DNA: TGTGCCAGCAGCGGGACCCGGGACAAGAATTCACCCCTCCACTTT. Its translation: CASSGTRDKNSPLHF. Supplemented by reference TRBV7-9 and TRBJ1-6, the full variable domain reads DTGVSQNPRHKITKRGQNVTFRCDPISEHNRLYWYRQTLGQGPEFLTYFQNEAQLEKSRLLSDRFSAERPKGSFSTLEIQRTEQGDSAMYLCASSGTRDKNSPLHFGNGTRLTVT.

The table lists this clonotype with a few counts. The rearrangement joins TRBV2 to TRBJ2-7; 9 bases align to TRBD1. The germline gives CDR1 SNHLY, CDR2 FYNNEI. This CDR3 has 13 residues. V was clipped by 6 bases and J by 3 bases; unmatched bases: 3. The DNA for the CDR3 is TGTGCCAGCAGAGTGACAGGGGGCTACGAGCAGTACTTC. Translating gives CASRVTGGYEQYF.

This clonotype was observed many times. The rearrangement joins TRBV5-1 to TRBJ1-1; 10 positions match TRBD1. Germline CDR1 SGHRS, CDR2 YFSETQ. J lost 7 bases, V lost 0 bases, and 3 bases had no gene match. The CDR3 has 14 residues. CDR3 DNA sequence: TGCGCCAGCAGCTTGGTGGGACAGGGGTTTGAAGCTTTCTTT. It translates to CASSLVGQGFEAFF. Full variable domain (rest looked up from reference TRBV5-1 and TRBJ1-1): KAGVTQTPRYLIKTRGQQVTLSCSPISGHRSVSWYQQTPGQGLQFLFEYFSETQRNKGNFPGRFSGRQFSNSRSEMNVSTLELGDSALYLCASSLVGQGFEAFFGQGTRLTVV.

This clonotype was recorded at least ten times. The chain employs TRBV3-1 and TRBJ2-1; D not certain. With 0 bases removed from V and 12 bases from J, the gap between germline ends came to 12 bases. The CDR3 is made up of 13 amino acids. In germline, CDR1 is LGHDT, CDR2 YNNKEL (reference sequence). Here the CDR3 DNA reads TGTGCCAGCAGCCAAGATCATAGGTCAGGGCAGTTCTTC. Translation gives CASSQDHRSGQFF.

This clonotype was observed many times. V and J are TRBV20-1 and TRBJ1-5; unclear D gene. The germline V gene encodes CDR1 DFQATT and CDR2 SNEGSKA (reference sequence). V was trimmed by 0 bases and J by 0 bases, leaving 9 bases between them. This CDR3 spans 15 amino acids. The CDR3 here is CSAREGYYSNQPQHF. The CDR3 nucleotides are TGCAGTGCTAGAGAGGGTTATTATAGCAATCAGCCCCAGCATTTT.

This clonotype appeared many times. V usage is TRBV5-1 and J usage is TRBJ2-2; D not certain. Trimming stripped 0 bases from V and 9 bases from J, with 9 bases between. Germline-derived CDR1 and CDR2 are SGHRS and YFSETQ. CDR3 length equals 13 residues. CDR3 sequence reads: CASSLDPTRELFF. The CDR3 DNA reads TGCGCCAGCAGCTTGGACCCCACAAGGGAGCTGTTTTTT.

This clonotype has at least ten counts. The chain recombines TRBV6-6 with TRBJ1-1; perhaps TRBD1 as D (6 bases). CDR1 is MNHNY, CDR2 SVGAGI, per germline (reference sequence). V lost 4 bases, J lost 7 bases, and 13 bases lay in between. This CDR3 is built from 13 residues. CDR3 in DNA: TGTGCCAGCAGTTTCGGGACAACCAGTGAAGCTTTCTTT. It yields the protein CASSFGTTSEAFF.

This clonotype was recorded at least ten times. The CDR3 DNA follows: TGCGCCAGCAGCCCCTTGCGGGGGTCTACCTACAATGAGCAGTTCTTC. Translation gives CASSPLRGSTYNEQFF. The chain links TRBV4-1 to TRBJ2-1; 7 nucleotides match TRBD2. Trimming cost V 4 bases and J 2 bases; bases outside gene matches: 8. The CDR3 length is 16 residues. Germline CDR1 MGHRA, CDR2 YSYEKL.

This clonotype was counted ten times or more. V usage is TRBV6-5 and J usage is TRBJ1-1, with 9 bases that match TRBD1. There are 16 residues in the CDR3. The germline CDR1 and CDR2 sequences are MNHEY and SVGAGI. With V trimmed by 4 bases and J by 1 base, 7 bases remained unmatched. The CDR3 here is CASSSTGGAGNTEAFF. The CDR3 DNA reads as TGTGCCAGCAGTTCCACAGGGGGCGCTGGGAACACTGAAGCTTTCTTT.

This clonotype was counted ten times or more. The chain links TRBV27 to TRBJ2-1; 9 positions agree with TRBD2. The CDR3 is 14 residues long. Germline V CDR1 and CDR2: MNHEY, SMNVEV (reference sequence). With V trimmed by 2 bases and J by 7 bases, 3 bases remained unmatched. Here the CDR3 reads CASSLAGGQNEQFF. The CDR3 region has the DNA TGTGCCAGCAGTTTAGCGGGGGGGCAGAATGAGCAGTTCTTC.